The clone carrying this TCR beta chain was seen repeatedly, ten times or more. The antigen remains unidentified. The source of the sample is a study of identical twins. Findings of the study overall: High-abundance cord blood beta clonotypes had fewer insertions; memory repertoires showed none.

The CDR3 totals 16 residues. Per the germline V gene, CDR1 is SGDLS and CDR2 is YYNGEE. Between the trimmed V and J ends, which lost 0 bases and 2 bases, there was a span of 12 bases. Using its own MiXCR run on the 5' RACE reads, TCRdb lists one record per CDR3 protein. Among about 690,000 distinct CDR3 sequences listed, less than 25% were seen once. The same sample was also used in a study of T cells expressing NK-cell markers. This second report adds: In several experiments, sorting was restricted to alpha-beta TCR T cells by an anti-gamma-delta TCR antibody.

What was sequenced was PBMCs. The sequence came from a woman between 18 and 29 years old in good health. The chain links TRBV9 to TRBJ2-1, with D perhaps given as TRBD1 or TRBD2 (6 bases each). CDR3 residues: CASSVDGGGTYNEQFF. The CDR3, as DNA: TGTGCCAGCAGCGTAGACGGGGGCGGTACCTACAATGAGCAGTTCTTC.